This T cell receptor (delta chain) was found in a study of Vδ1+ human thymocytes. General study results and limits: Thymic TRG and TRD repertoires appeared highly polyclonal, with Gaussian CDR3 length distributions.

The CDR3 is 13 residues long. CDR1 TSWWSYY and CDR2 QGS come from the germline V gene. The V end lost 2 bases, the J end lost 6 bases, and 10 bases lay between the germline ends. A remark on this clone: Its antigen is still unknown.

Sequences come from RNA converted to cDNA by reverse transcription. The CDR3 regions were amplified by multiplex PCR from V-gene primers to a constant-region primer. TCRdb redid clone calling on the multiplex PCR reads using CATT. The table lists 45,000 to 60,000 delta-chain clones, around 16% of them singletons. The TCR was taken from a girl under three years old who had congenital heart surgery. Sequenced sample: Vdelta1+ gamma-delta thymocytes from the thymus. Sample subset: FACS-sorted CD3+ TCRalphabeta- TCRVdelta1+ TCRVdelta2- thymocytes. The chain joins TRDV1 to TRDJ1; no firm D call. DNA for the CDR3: TGTGCTCTTGGGGAAATCTCCTTACATAAACTCATCTTT. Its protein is CALGEISLHKLIF.